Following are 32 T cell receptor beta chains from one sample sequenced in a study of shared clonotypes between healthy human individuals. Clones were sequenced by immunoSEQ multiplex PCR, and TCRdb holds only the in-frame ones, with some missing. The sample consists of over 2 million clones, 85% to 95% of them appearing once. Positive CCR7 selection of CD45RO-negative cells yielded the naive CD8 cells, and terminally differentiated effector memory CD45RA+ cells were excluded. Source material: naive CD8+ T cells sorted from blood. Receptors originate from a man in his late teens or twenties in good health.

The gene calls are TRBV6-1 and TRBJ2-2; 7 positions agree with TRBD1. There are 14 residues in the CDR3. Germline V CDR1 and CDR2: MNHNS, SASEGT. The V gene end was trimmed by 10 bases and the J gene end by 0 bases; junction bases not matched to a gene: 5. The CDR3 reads CATWDRANTGELFF. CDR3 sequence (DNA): TGTGCCACCTGGGACAGAGCGAACACCGGGGAGCTGTTTTTT.

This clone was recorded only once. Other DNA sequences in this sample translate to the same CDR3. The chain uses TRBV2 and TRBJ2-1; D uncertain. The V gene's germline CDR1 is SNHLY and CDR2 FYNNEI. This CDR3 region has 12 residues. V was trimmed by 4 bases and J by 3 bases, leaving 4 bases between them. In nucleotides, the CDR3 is TGTGCCAGCAGTGGTGGCTACAATGAGCAGTTCTTC. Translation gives CASSGGYNEQFF.

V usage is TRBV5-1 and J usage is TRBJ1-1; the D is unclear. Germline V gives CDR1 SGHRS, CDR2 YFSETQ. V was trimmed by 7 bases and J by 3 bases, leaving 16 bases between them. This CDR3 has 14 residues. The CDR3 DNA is TGCGCCAGCCAACTGCGGGGTGGGGACACTGAAGCTTTCTTT. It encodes CASQLRGGDTEAFF.

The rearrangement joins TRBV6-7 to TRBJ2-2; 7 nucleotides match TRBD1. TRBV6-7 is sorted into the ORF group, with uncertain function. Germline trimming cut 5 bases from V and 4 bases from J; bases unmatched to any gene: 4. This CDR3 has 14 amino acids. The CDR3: CASSKGTVTGELFF. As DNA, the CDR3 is TGTGCCAGCAGTAAGGGGACAGTCACCGGGGAGCTGTTTTTT.

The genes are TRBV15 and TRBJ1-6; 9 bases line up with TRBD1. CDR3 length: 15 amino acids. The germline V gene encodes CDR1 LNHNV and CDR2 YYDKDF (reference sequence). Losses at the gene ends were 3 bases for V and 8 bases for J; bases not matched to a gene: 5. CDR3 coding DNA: TGTGCCACCAGCAGTGCCGGGACAGGGTATTCACCCCTCCACTTT. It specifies CATSSAGTGYSPLHF.

The CDR3 reads CASSIEVEGLYNEQFF. The CDR3, as DNA: TGTGCCAGTAGTATAGAAGTGGAGGGCCTATACAATGAGCAGTTCTTC. This sequence joins TRBV19 and TRBJ2-1; a weak D match, TRBD2 (6 bases). CDR3 length: 16 residues. V was shortened by 0 bases and J by 4 bases, with 13 bases between the two germline ends. From germline, CDR1 is LNHDA and CDR2 SQIVND (reference sequence).

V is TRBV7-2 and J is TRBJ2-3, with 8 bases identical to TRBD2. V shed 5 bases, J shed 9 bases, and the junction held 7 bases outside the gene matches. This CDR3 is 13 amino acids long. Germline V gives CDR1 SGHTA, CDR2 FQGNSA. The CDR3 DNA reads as TGTGCCAGCAGCCCTCGGTGCGGGGGGACGCAGTATTTT. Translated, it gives CASSPRCGGTQYF. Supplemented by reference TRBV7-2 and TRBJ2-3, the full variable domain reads GAGVSQSPSNKVTEKGKDVELRCDPISGHTALYWYRQSLGQGLEFLIYFQGNSAPDKSGLPSDRFSAERTGGSVSTLTIQRTQQEDSAVYLCASSPRCGGTQYFGPGTRLTVL.

CDR3 sequence reads: CATQGGGEYNEQFF. The CDR3 bases are TGTGCCACCCAGGGCGGGGGCGAGTACAATGAGCAGTTCTTC. J is TRBJ2-1 and V is TRBV6-5; tentatively, D is TRBD2 (7 bases). With 10 bases removed from V and 4 bases from J, the gap between germline ends came to 17 bases. Looked up from germline, CDR1 is MNHEY and CDR2 is SVGAGI. The CDR3 runs to 14 residues.

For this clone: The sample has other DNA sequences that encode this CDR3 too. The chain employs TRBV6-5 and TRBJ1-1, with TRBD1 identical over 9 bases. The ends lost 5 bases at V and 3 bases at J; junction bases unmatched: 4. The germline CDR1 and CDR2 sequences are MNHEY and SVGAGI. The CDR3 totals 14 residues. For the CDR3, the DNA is TGTGCCAGCAGTCTGGGACAGGGCTACACTGAAGCTTTCTTT. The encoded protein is CASSLGQGYTEAFF.

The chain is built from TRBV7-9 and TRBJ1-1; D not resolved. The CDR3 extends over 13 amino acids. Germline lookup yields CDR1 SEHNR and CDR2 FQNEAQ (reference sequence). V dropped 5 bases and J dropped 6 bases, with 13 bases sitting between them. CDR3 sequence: CASSRGPRAEAFF. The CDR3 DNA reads TGTGCCAGCAGCAGAGGCCCCCGGGCTGAAGCTTTCTTT.

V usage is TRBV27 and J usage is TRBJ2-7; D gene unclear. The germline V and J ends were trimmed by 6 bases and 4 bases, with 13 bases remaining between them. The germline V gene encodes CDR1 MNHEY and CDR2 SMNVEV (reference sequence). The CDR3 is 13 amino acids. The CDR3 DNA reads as TGTGCCAGCAGGTTAGGGTCAGGTTACGAGCAGTACTTC. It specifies CASRLGSGYEQYF.

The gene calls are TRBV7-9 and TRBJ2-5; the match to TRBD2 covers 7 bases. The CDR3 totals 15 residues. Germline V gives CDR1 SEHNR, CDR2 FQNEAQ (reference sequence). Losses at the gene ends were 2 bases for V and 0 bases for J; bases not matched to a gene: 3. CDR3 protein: CASSLFGGDQETQYF. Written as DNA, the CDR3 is TGTGCCAGCAGCTTATTTGGGGGGGACCAAGAGACCCAGTACTTC.

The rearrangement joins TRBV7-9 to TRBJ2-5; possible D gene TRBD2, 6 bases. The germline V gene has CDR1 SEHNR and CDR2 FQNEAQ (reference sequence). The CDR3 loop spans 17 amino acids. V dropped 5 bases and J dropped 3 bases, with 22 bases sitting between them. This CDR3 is CASSDTTSGSGEETQYF. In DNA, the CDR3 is TGTGCCAGCAGCGATACTACGTCAGGTTCGGGGGAAGAGACCCAGTACTTC.

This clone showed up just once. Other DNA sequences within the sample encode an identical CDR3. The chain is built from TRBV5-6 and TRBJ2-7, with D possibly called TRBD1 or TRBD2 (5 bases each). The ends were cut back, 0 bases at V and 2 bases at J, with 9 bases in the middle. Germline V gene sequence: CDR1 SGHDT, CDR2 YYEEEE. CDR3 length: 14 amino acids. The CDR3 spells CASSLGDLAYEQYF. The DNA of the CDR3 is TGTGCCAGCAGCTTGGGGGACCTTGCCTACGAGCAGTACTTC.

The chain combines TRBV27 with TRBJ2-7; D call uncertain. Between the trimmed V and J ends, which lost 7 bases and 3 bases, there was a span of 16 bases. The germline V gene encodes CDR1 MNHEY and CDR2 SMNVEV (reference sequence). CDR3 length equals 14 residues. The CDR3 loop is CASTTLGHYYEQYF. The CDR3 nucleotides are TGTGCCAGCACCACTCTCGGGCACTACTACGAGCAGTACTTC.

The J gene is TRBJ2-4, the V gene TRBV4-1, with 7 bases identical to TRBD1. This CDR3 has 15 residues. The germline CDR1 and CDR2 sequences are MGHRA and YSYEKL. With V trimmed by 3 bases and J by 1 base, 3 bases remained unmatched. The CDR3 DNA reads TGCGCCAGCAGCCATACGACAGGGGCCAAAAACATTCAGTACTTC. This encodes CASSHTTGAKNIQYF.

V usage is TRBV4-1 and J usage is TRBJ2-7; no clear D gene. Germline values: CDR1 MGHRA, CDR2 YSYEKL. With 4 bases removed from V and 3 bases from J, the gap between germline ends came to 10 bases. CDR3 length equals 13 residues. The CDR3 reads CASSPDPNYEQYF. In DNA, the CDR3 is TGCGCCAGCAGCCCCGACCCAAACTACGAGCAGTACTTC.

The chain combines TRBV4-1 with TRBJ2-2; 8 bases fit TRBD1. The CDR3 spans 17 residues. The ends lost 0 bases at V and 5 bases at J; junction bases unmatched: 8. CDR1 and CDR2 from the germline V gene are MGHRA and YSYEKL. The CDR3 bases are TGCGCCAGCAGCCAAGAGGAGACAGGGGTGTGGACCGGGGAGCTGTTTTTT. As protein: CASSQEETGVWTGELFF.

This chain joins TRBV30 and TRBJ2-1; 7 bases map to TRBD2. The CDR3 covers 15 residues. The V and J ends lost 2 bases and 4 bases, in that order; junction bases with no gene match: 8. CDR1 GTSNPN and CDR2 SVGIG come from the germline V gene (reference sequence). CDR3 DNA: TGTGCCTGGAGTTTCTTTAGCGGGCGATACAATGAGCAGTTCTTC. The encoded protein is CAWSFFSGRYNEQFF. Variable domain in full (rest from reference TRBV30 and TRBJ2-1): SQTIHQWPATLVQPVGSPLSLECTVEGTSNPNLYWYRQAAGRGLQLLFYSVGIGQISSEVPQNLSASRPQDRQFILSSKKLLLSDSGFYLCAWSFFSGRYNEQFFGPGTRLTVL.

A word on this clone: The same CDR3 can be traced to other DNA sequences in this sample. The DNA of the CDR3 is TGCAGCGTTGAATCAGGGTCCTACGAGCAGTACTTC. This sequence encodes CSVESGSYEQYF. The chain has TRBV29-1 and TRBJ2-7; possibly TRBD1 for D (5 bases). Trimming shortened V by 2 bases and J by 1 base, and 6 bases separated the two germline ends. CDR3 length equals 12 residues. Germline CDR1 reads SQVTM; CDR2 reads ANQGSEA.

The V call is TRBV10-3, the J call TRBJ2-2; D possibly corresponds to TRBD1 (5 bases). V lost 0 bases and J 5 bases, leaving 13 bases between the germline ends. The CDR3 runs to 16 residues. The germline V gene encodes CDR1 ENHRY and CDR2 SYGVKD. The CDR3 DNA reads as TGTGCCATCAGTGAGTCGTTACGGGCAGGGACCGGGGAGCTGTTTTTT. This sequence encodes CAISESLRAGTGELFF.

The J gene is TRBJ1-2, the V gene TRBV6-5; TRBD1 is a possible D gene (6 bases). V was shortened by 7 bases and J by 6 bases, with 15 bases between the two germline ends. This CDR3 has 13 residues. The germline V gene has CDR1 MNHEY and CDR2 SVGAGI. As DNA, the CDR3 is TGTGCCAGCAAGGGGGGCCCTCGAGATGGCTACACCTTC. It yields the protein CASKGGPRDGYTF.

The CDR3 nucleotides are TGTGCCAGCAGTACCGGGACTGTGAACACCGGGGAGCTGTTTTTT. As protein: CASSTGTVNTGELFF. V and J are TRBV6-6 and TRBJ2-2; perhaps TRBD2 as D (6 bases). V was trimmed by 5 bases and J by 1 base, leaving 11 bases between them. The CDR3 contains 15 residues. Looked up from germline, CDR1 is MNHNY and CDR2 is SVGAGI (reference sequence).

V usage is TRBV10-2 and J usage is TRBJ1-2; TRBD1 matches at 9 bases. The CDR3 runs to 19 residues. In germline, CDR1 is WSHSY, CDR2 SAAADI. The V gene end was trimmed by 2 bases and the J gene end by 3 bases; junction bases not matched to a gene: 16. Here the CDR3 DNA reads TGCGCCAGCAGTGAGCCGACATCCGGGACAGGGCCTCCCGACTATGGCTACACCTTC. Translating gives CASSEPTSGTGPPDYGYTF.

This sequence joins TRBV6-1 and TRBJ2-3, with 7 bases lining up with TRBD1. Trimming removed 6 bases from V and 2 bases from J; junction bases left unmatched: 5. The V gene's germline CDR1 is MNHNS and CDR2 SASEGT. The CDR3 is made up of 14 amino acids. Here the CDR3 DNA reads TGTGCCAGCAGCCGGGACAGTCCCACAGATACGCAGTATTTT. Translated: CASSRDSPTDTQYF.

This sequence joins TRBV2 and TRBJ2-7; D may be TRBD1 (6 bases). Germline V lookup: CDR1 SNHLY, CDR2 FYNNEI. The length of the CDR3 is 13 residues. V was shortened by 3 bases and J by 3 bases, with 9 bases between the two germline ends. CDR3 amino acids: CASSEIQGYEQYF. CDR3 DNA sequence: TGTGCCAGCAGTGAGATACAGGGCTACGAGCAGTACTTC.

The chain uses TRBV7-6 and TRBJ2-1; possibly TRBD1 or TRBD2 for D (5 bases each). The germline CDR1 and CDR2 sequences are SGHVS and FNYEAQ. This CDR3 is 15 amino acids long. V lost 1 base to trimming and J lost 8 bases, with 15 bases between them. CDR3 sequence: CASSLVDGLGDEQFF. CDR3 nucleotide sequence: TGTGCCAGCAGCTTAGTTGACGGGTTGGGGGATGAGCAGTTCTTC.

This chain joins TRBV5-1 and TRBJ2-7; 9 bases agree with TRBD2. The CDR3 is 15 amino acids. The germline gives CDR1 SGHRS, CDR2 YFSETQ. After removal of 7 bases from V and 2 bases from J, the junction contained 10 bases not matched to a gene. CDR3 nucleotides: TGCGCCAGCGGCGAACTAGCGGGTATTACCTACGAGCAGTACTTC. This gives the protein CASGELAGITYEQYF.

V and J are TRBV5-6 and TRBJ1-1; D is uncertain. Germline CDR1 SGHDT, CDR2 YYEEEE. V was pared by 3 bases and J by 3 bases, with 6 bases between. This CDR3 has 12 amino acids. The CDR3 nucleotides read TGTGCCAGCAGCTCCCTGGACACTGAAGCTTTCTTT. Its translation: CASSSLDTEAFF.

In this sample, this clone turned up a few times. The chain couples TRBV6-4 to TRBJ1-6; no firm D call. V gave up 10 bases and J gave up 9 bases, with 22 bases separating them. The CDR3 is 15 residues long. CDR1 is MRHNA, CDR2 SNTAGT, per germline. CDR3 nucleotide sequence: TGTGCCAACAGCTGGGAAGTCGCGGTAGGTTCACCCCTCCACTTT. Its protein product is CANSWEVAVGSPLHF.

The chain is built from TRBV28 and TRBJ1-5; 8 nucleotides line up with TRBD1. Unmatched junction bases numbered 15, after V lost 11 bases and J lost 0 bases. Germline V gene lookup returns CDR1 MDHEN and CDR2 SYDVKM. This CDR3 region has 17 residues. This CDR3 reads CASKPDREDHSNQPQHF. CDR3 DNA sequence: TGTGCCTCAAAGCCGGACAGGGAAGACCATAGCAATCAGCCCCAGCATTTT.

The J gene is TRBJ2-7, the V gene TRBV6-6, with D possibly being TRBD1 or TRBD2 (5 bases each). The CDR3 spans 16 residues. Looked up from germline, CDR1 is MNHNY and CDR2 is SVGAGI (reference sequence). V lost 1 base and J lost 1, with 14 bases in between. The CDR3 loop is CASSYWPGTASYEQYF. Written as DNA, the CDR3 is TGTGCCAGCAGTTACTGGCCCGGGACCGCTTCCTACGAGCAGTACTTC.